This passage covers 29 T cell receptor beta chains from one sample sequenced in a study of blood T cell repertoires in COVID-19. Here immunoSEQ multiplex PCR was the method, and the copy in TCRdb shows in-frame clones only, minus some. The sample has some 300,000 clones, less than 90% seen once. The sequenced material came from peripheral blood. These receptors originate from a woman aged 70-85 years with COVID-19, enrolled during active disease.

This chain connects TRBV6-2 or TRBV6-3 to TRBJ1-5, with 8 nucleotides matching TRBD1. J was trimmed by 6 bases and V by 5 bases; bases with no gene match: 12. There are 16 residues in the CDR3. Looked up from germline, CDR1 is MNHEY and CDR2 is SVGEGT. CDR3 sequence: CASSLISSGGGQPQHF. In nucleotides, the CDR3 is TGTGCCAGCAGTCTTATTTCGTCAGGGGGCGGTCAGCCCCAGCATTTT.

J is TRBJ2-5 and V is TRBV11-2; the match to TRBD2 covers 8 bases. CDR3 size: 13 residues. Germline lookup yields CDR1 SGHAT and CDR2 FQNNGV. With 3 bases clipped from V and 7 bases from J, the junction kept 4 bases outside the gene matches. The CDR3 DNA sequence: TGTGCCAGCAGCTTCAGCGCGGGGGGGACCCAGTACTTC. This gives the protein CASSFSAGGTQYF.

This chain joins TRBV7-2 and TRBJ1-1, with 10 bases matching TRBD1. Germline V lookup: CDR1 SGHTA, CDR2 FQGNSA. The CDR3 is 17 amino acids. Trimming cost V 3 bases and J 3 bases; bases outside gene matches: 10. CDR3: CASSFGTGARGYTEAFF. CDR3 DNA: TGTGCCAGCAGCTTTGGGACAGGGGCGAGAGGGTACACTGAAGCTTTCTTT.

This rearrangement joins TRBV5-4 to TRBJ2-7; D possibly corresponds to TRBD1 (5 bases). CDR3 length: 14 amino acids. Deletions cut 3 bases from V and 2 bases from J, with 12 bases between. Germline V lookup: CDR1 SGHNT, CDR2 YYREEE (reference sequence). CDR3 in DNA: TGTGCCAGCAGCTCCCTAGACAGTGCCTACGAGCAGTACTTC. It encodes CASSSLDSAYEQYF.

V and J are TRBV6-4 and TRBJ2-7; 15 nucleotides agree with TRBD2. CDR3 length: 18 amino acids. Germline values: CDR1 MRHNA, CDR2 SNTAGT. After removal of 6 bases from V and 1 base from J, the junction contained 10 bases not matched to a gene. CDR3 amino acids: CASRAGLAGGPKSYEQYF. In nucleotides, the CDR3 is TGTGCCAGCAGAGCCGGACTAGCGGGGGGGCCAAAGTCCTACGAGCAGTACTTC.

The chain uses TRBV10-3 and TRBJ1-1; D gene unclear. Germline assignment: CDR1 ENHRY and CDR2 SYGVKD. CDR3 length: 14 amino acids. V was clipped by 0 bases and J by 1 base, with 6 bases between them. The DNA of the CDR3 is TGTGCCATCAGTGAGTCGAGAGGGAACACTGAAGCTTTCTTT. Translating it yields CAISESRGNTEAFF.

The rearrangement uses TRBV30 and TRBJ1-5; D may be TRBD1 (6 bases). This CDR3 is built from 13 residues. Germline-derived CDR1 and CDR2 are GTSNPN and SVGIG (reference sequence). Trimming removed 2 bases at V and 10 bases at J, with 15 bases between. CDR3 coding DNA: TGTGCCTGGAGTACGGGGGGGCTGAAACCCCAGCATTTT. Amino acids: CAWSTGGLKPQHF.

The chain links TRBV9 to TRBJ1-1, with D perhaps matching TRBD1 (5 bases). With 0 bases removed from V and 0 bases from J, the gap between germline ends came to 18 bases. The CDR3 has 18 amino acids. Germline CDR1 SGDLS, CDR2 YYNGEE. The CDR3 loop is CASSVGSGQGGMNTEAFF. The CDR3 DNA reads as TGTGCCAGCAGCGTAGGATCGGGCCAGGGAGGGATGAACACTGAAGCTTTCTTT. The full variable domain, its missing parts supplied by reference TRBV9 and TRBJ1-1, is DSGVTQTPKHLITATGQRVTLRCSPRSGDLSVYWYQQSLDQGLQFLIQYYNGEERAKGNILERFSAQQFPDLHSELNLSSLELGDSALYFCASSVGSGQGGMNTEAFFGQGTRLTVV.

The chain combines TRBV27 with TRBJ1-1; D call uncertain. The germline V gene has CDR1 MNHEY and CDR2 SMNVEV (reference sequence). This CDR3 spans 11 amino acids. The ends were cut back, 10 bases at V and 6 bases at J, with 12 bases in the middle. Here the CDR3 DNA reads TGTGCCACCCATAAGGCGGCTGAAGCTTTCTTT. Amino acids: CATHKAAEAFF.

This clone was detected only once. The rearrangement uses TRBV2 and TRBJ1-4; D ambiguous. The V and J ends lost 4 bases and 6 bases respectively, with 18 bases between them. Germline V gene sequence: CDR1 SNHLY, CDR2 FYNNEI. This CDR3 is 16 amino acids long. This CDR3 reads CASSAKRFFIDEKLFF. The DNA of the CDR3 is TGTGCCAGCAGTGCTAAGCGTTTTTTTATCGATGAAAAACTGTTTTTT.

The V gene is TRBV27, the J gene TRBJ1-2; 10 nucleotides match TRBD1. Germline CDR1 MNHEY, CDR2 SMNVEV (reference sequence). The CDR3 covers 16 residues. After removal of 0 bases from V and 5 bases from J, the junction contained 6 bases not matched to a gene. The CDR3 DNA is TGTGCCAGCAGTTTATCGACAGGGGGCAAATGGTATGGCTACACCTTC. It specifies CASSLSTGGKWYGYTF.

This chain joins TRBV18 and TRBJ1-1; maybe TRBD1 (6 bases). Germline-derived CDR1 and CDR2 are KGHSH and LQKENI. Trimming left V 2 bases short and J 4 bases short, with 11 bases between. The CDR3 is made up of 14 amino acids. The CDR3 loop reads CASSPNREGTEAFF. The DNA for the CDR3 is TGTGCCAGCTCACCAAACAGGGAGGGCACTGAAGCTTTCTTT.

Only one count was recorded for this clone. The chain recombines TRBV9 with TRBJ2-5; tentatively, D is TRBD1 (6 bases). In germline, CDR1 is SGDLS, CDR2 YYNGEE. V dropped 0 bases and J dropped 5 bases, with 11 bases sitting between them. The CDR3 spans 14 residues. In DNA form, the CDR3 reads TGTGCCAGCAGCGTAGAAGGACAGTCGGAGACCCAGTACTTC. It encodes CASSVEGQSETQYF.

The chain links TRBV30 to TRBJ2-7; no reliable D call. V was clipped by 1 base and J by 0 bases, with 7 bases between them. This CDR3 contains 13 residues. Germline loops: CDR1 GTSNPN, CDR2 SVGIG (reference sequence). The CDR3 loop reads CAWSERISYEQYF. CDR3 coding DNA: TGTGCCTGGAGTGAGAGGATCTCCTACGAGCAGTACTTC. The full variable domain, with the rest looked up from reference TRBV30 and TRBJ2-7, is SQTIHQWPATLVQPVGSPLSLECTVEGTSNPNLYWYRQAAGRGLQLLFYSVGIGQISSEVPQNLSASRPQDRQFILSSKKLLLSDSGFYLCAWSERISYEQYFGPGTRLTVT.

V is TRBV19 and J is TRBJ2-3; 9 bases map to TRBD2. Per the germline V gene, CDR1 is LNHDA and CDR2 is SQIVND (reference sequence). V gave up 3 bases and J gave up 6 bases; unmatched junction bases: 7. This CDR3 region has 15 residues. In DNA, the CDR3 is TGTGCCAGTAGTATTGGGCGGGGGGGATTCGATACGCAGTATTTT. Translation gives CASSIGRGGFDTQYF.

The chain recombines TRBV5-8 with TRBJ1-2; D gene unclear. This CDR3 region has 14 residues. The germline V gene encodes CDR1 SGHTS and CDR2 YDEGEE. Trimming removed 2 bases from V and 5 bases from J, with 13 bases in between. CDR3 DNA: TGTGCCAGCAGCTTTCAGACTTCCACTTATGGCTACACCTTC. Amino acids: CASSFQTSTYGYTF.

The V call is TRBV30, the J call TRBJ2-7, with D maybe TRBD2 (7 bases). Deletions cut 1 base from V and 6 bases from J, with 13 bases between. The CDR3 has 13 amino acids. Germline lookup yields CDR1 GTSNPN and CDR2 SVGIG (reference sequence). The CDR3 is CAWSGRGPGEQYF. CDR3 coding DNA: TGTGCCTGGAGTGGGCGGGGGCCCGGCGAGCAGTACTTC.

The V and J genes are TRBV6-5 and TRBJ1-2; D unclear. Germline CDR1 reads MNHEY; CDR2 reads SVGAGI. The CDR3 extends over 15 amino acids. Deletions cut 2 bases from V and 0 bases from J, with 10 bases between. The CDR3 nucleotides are TGTGCCAGCAGTTACGCGGGAGGTTCTAACTATGGCTACACCTTC. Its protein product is CASSYAGGSNYGYTF.

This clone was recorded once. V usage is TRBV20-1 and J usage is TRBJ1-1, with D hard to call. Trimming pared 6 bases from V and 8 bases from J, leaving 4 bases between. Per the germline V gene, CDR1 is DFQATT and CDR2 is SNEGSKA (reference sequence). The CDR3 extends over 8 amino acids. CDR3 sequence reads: CSAAEAFF. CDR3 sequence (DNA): TGCAGTGCGGCAGAAGCTTTCTTT.

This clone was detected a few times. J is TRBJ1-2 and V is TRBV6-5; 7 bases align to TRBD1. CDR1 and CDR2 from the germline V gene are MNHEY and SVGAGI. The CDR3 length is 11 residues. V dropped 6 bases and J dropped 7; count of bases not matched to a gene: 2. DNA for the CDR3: TGTGCCAGCAGGCAGGGGGGTGGCTACACCTTC. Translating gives CASRQGGGYTF.

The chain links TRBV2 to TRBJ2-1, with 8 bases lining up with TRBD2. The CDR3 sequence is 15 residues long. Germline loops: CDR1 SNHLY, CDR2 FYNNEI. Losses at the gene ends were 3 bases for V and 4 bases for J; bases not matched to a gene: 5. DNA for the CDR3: TGTGCCAGCAGTGAGCAGCGGGGGCTTTACAATGAGCAGTTCTTC. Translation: CASSEQRGLYNEQFF. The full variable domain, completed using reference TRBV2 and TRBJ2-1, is EPEVTQTPSHQVTQMGQEVILRCVPISNHLYFYWYRQILGQKVEFLVSFYNNEISEKSEIFDDQFSVERPDGSNFTLKIRSTKLEDSAMYFCASSEQRGLYNEQFFGPGTRLTVL.

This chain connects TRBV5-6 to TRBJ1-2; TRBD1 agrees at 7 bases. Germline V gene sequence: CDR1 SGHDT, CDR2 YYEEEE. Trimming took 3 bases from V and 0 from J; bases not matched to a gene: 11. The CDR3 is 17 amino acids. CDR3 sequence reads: CASSSRGHLGANYGYTF. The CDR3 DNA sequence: TGTGCCAGCAGCTCTAGGGGGCACTTAGGCGCTAACTATGGCTACACCTTC.

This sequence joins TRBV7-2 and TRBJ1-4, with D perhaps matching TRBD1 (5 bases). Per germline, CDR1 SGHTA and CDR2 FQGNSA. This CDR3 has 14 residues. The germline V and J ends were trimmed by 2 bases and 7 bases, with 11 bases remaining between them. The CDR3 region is CASSLPGVGEKLFF. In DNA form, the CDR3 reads TGTGCCAGCAGCTTACCGGGGGTCGGTGAAAAACTGTTTTTT.

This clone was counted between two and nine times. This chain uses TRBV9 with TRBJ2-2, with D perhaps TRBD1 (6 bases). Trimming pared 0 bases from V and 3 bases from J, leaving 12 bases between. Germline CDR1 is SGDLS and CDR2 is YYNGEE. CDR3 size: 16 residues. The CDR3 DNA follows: TGTGCCAGCAGCGTAGGGGGGCCCGATTACACCGGGGAGCTGTTTTTT. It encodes CASSVGGPDYTGELFF.

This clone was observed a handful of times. In DNA form, the CDR3 reads TGTGCCACCAGTGAGGTGACAGTTTCTGGGGCCAACGTCCTGACTTTC. Protein sequence: CATSEVTVSGANVLTF. The chain is built from TRBV24-1 and TRBJ2-6; a weak D match, TRBD1 (5 bases). The ends were cut back, 4 bases at V and 1 base at J, with 10 bases in the middle. This CDR3 is built from 16 residues. CDR1 KGHDR and CDR2 SFDVKD come from the germline V gene.

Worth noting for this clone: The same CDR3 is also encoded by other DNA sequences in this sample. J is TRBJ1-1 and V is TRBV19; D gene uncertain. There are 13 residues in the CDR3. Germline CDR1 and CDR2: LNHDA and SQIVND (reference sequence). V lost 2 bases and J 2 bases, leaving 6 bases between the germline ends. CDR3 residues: CASSIQENTEAFF. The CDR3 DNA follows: TGTGCCAGTAGTATACAGGAAAACACTGAAGCTTTCTTT. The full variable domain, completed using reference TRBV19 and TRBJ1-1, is DGGITQSPKYLFRKEGQNVTLSCEQNLNHDAMYWYRQDPGQGLRLIYYSQIVNDFQKGDIAEGYSVSREKKESFPLTVTSAQKNPTAFYLCASSIQENTEAFFGQGTRLTVV.

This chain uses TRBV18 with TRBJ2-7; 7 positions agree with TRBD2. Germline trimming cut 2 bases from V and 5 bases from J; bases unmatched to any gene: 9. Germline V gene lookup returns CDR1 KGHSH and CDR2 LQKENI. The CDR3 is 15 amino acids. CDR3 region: CASSPWEGLVDEQYF. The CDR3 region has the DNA TGTGCCAGCTCACCATGGGAGGGGTTAGTGGACGAGCAGTACTTC.

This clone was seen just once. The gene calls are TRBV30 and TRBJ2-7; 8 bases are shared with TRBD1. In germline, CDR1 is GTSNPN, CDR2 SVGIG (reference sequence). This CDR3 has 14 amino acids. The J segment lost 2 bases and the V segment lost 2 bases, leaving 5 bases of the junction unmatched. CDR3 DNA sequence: TGTGCCTGGAGTATCGGACAGGGTCCCTACGAGCAGTACTTC. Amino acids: CAWSIGQGPYEQYF.

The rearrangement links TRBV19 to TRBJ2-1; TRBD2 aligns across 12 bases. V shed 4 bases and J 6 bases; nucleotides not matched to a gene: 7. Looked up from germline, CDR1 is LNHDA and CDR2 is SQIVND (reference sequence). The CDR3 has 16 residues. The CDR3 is CASSRELAGGPNEQFF. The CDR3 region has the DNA TGTGCCAGTAGTAGAGAACTAGCGGGGGGCCCCAATGAGCAGTTCTTC.